The rows below give T cell receptor beta chains drawn from one sample of a study of blood T cell repertoires in COVID-19. The method was immunoSEQ multiplex PCR; TCRdb's version includes in-frame clones alone and lacks a portion of them. The data contain 290,000 or so clones, approximately 91% of them singletons. The sequenced sample consisted of peripheral blood. The receptor set was obtained from a woman in her twenties or thirties with COVID-19, enrolled during active disease. Both conserved end residues are part of each CDR3. D genes are given only for firm matches. The size field is filled for only some rows; it gives once, few, many or a size class.

CDR3 protein: CASSYSSRNTEAFF; CDR3 DNA: TGTGCCAGCAGTTACTCTTCCCGGAACACTGAAGCTTTCTTT; J gene: TRBJ1-1; V gene: TRBV6-5; clone size: NA; D gene: NA
CDR3 protein: CASSLSLGLYGYTF; CDR3 DNA: TGTGCCAGCAGTTTATCGTTGGGACTCTATGGCTACACCTTC; J gene: TRBJ1-2; V gene: TRBV27; clone size: NA; D gene: NA
CDR3 protein: CASSEGTGGSSNQPQHF; CDR3 DNA: TGTGCCAGCAGTGAAGGAACAGGGGGCTCAAGCAATCAGCCCCAGCATTTT; J gene: TRBJ1-5; V gene: TRBV6-1; clone size: NA; D gene: TRBD1
CDR3 protein: CASSLWGLAETQYF; CDR3 DNA: TGTGCCAGCAGCTTATGGGGACTAGCGGAGACGCAGTATTTT; J gene: TRBJ2-3; V gene: TRBV7-3; clone size: NA; D gene: TRBD2
CDR3 protein: CASTARTGDEKLFF; CDR3 DNA: TGTGCCAGCACCGCGAGGACAGGGGATGAAAAACTGTTTTTT; J gene: TRBJ1-4; V gene: TRBV2; clone size: NA; D gene: TRBD1
CDR3 protein: CASRERSSYEQYF; CDR3 DNA: TGTGCCAGCAGGGAGCGGAGCTCCTACGAGCAGTACTTC; J gene: TRBJ2-7; V gene: TRBV7-2; clone size: once; D gene: NA
CDR3 protein: CASSQRQGSHEQYF; CDR3 DNA: TGTGCCAGCAGTCAACGACAGGGCTCCCACGAGCAGTACTTC; J gene: TRBJ2-7; V gene: TRBV27; clone size: NA; D gene: TRBD1
CDR3 protein: CASSLQGVALFF; CDR3 DNA: TGTGCCAGCAGCTTACAGGGCGTCGCGCTGTTTTTT; J gene: TRBJ1-4; V gene: TRBV6-5; clone size: NA; D gene: NA
CDR3 protein: CASSLWERSNSPLHF; CDR3 DNA: TGCGCCAGCAGCTTGTGGGAGCGGAGCAATTCACCCCTCCACTTT; J gene: TRBJ1-6; V gene: TRBV5-1; clone size: NA; D gene: NA
CDR3 protein: CASSLAGLTNTIYF; CDR3 DNA: TGTGCCAGCAGCTTAGCAGGCCTTACAAACACCATATATTTT; J gene: TRBJ1-3; V gene: TRBV11-2; clone size: NA; D gene: NA
CDR3 protein: CASSPRGESNQPQHF; CDR3 DNA: TGTGCCAGCAGCCCGCGGGGGGAGAGCAATCAGCCCCAGCATTTT; J gene: TRBJ1-5; V gene: TRBV9; clone size: NA; D gene: NA
CDR3 protein: CASSPDRAGANVLTF; CDR3 DNA: TGTGCCAGCTCACCCGACAGGGCTGGGGCCAACGTCCTGACTTTC; J gene: TRBJ2-6; V gene: TRBV18; clone size: once; D gene: TRBD1
CDR3 protein: CASSQGGGRSPLHF; CDR3 DNA: TGTGCCAGTAGTCAGGGGGGCGGACGATCACCCCTCCACTTT; J gene: TRBJ1-6; V gene: TRBV19; clone size: NA; D gene: TRBD1
CDR3 protein: CASSFETGVGYTF; CDR3 DNA: TGTGCCAGCAGCTTTGAGACAGGGGTTGGCTACACCTTC; J gene: TRBJ1-2; V gene: TRBV5-5; clone size: NA; D gene: TRBD1
CDR3 protein: CASGTRLAGETGELFF; CDR3 DNA: TGTGCTAGTGGTACCCGACTAGCGGGAGAAACCGGGGAGCTGTTTTTT; J gene: TRBJ2-2; V gene: TRBV12-5; clone size: NA; D gene: TRBD2
CDR3 protein: CATSREGQGDQPQHF; CDR3 DNA: TGTGCCACCAGCAGAGAAGGTCAGGGGGATCAGCCCCAGCATTTT; J gene: TRBJ1-5; V gene: TRBV15; clone size: NA; D gene: TRBD1
CDR3 protein: CASSEPGMVGNQPQHF; CDR3 DNA: TGTGCCAGCAGTGAACCAGGGATGGTTGGCAATCAGCCCCAGCATTTT; J gene: TRBJ1-5; V gene: TRBV2; clone size: NA; D gene: NA
CDR3 protein: CSASLVDHEQFF; CDR3 DNA: TGCAGTGCTAGTCTAGTCGACCATGAGCAGTTCTTC; J gene: TRBJ2-1; V gene: TRBV20-1; clone size: few; D gene: NA
CDR3 protein: CASSARGGSNTGELFF; CDR3 DNA: TGTGCCAGCAGCGCCCGCGGGGGATCGAACACCGGGGAGCTGTTTTTT; J gene: TRBJ2-2; V gene: TRBV5-4; clone size: NA; D gene: TRBD2
CDR3 protein: CASSPGQGPTMGGYTF; CDR3 DNA: TGTGCCAGCAGCCCTGGACAGGGCCCGACTATGGGAGGCTACACCTTC; J gene: TRBJ1-2; V gene: TRBV7-2; clone size: NA; D gene: TRBD1
CDR3 protein: CATSDSGAGANVLTF; CDR3 DNA: TGTGCCACCAGTGATTCAGGGGCTGGGGCCAACGTCCTGACTTTC; J gene: TRBJ2-6; V gene: TRBV24-1; clone size: NA; D gene: NA
CDR3 protein: CASSYSRGGEAFF; CDR3 DNA: TGTGCCAGCAGTTACTCGAGGGGAGGTGAAGCTTTCTTT; J gene: TRBJ1-1; V gene: TRBV6-5; clone size: NA; D gene: NA
CDR3 protein: CAWSVEYFQETQYF; CDR3 DNA: TGTGCCTGGAGTGTGGAGTATTTTCAAGAGACCCAGTACTTC; J gene: TRBJ2-5; V gene: TRBV30; clone size: NA; D gene: NA
CDR3 protein: CASSGPGTEAFF; CDR3 DNA: TGTGCCAGCAGTGGGCCAGGCACTGAAGCTTTCTTT; J gene: TRBJ1-1; V gene: TRBV27; clone size: NA; D gene: NA
CDR3 protein: CASSNYRQDPYGYTF; CDR3 DNA: TGCGCCAGCAGTAATTATCGACAGGACCCCTATGGCTACACCTTC; J gene: TRBJ1-2; V gene: TRBV5-1; clone size: few; D gene: NA
CDR3 protein: CAISEGQRGGYTF; CDR3 DNA: TGTGCCATCAGCGAGGGACAGCGGGGAGGCTACACCTTC; J gene: TRBJ1-2; V gene: TRBV10-3; clone size: NA; D gene: TRBD1
CDR3 protein: CASSYSGGPNGYTF; CDR3 DNA: TGTGCCAGCAGTTACTCGGGGGGGCCGAATGGCTACACCTTC; J gene: TRBJ1-2; V gene: TRBV6-5; clone size: NA; D gene: NA
CDR3 protein: CASSINGQSNQPQHF; CDR3 DNA: TGTGCCAGTAGTATTAATGGACAGAGCAATCAGCCCCAGCATTTT; J gene: TRBJ1-5; V gene: TRBV19; clone size: NA; D gene: NA
CDR3 protein: CAWSVGGETQYF; CDR3 DNA: TGTGCCTGGAGTGTTGGGGGGGAGACCCAGTACTTC; J gene: TRBJ2-5; V gene: TRBV30; clone size: NA; D gene: NA
CDR3 protein: CASSIDGQNNEKLFF; CDR3 DNA: TGTGCCAGTAGTATAGATGGGCAGAACAATGAAAAACTGTTTTTT; J gene: TRBJ1-4; V gene: TRBV19; clone size: NA; D gene: NA
CDR3 protein: CASSLEWTGGYYEQYF; CDR3 DNA: TGTGCCAGCAGCTTAGAATGGACAGGGGGGTACTACGAGCAGTACTTC; J gene: TRBJ2-7; V gene: TRBV7-2; clone size: NA; D gene: TRBD1
CDR3 protein: CASSPYLAGGPGELFF; CDR3 DNA: TGTGCCAGCAGCCCCTATCTAGCGGGTGGGCCCGGGGAGCTGTTTTTT; J gene: TRBJ2-2; V gene: TRBV3-1/TRBV3-2; clone size: NA; D gene: TRBD2
CDR3 protein: CASSSGTEAFF; CDR3 DNA: TGTGCCAGCTCGTCGGGGACTGAAGCTTTCTTT; J gene: TRBJ1-1; V gene: TRBV2; clone size: NA; D gene: NA
CDR3 protein: CASGGGYGYTF; CDR3 DNA: TGTGCCAGCGGGGGAGGCTATGGCTACACCTTC; J gene: TRBJ1-2; V gene: TRBV28; clone size: NA; D gene: NA
CDR3 protein: CASGRDRGTEAFF; CDR3 DNA: TGTGCCAGCGGCCGGGACAGGGGGACTGAAGCTTTCTTT; J gene: TRBJ1-1; V gene: TRBV12-3/TRBV12-4; clone size: NA; D gene: TRBD1
CDR3 protein: CASNRGYNSPLHF; CDR3 DNA: TGTGCCAGCAACCGGGGCTATAATTCACCCCTCCACTTT; J gene: TRBJ1-6; V gene: TRBV11-2; clone size: once; D gene: NA
CDR3 protein: CAWRQDMNTEAFF; CDR3 DNA: TGTGCCTGGCGACAGGATATGAACACTGAAGCTTTCTTT; J gene: TRBJ1-1; V gene: TRBV30; clone size: NA; D gene: NA
CDR3 protein: CASSPTHPGLATAYEQYF; CDR3 DNA: TGTGCCAGCAGTCCCACACACCCGGGACTAGCGACAGCCTACGAGCAGTACTTC; J gene: TRBJ2-7; V gene: TRBV27; clone size: once; D gene: TRBD2
CDR3 protein: CATSPTGETQYF; CDR3 DNA: TGTGCCACCAGTCCAACGGGAGAGACCCAGTACTTC; J gene: TRBJ2-5; V gene: TRBV24-1; clone size: NA; D gene: NA
CDR3 protein: CATLNGGGTEAFF; CDR3 DNA: TGTGCCACCTTAAACGGGGGAGGGACTGAAGCTTTCTTT; J gene: TRBJ1-1; V gene: TRBV7-9; clone size: NA; D gene: NA
CDR3 protein: CASSDLLTQYF; CDR3 DNA: TGTGCCAGCAGTGACCTCCTTACGCAGTATTTT; J gene: TRBJ2-3; V gene: TRBV2; clone size: NA; D gene: NA
CDR3 protein: CASSLTSTPSSYNEQFF; CDR3 DNA: TGTGCCAGCAGCTTAACGTCAACTCCTAGCTCCTACAATGAGCAGTTCTTC; J gene: TRBJ2-1; V gene: TRBV7-3; clone size: NA; D gene: NA
CDR3 protein: CASSNQGVDLRYGYTF; CDR3 DNA: TGTGCCAGCAGTAACCAGGGGGTTGATTTACGCTATGGCTACACCTTC; J gene: TRBJ1-2; V gene: TRBV27; clone size: NA; D gene: TRBD1
CDR3 protein: CAISPDGQVRSFF; CDR3 DNA: TGTGCCATCAGCCCCGACGGACAGGTCCGGTCTTTCTTT; J gene: TRBJ1-1; V gene: TRBV10-3; clone size: NA; D gene: TRBD1
CDR3 protein: CSVSDEQFF; CDR3 DNA: TGCAGCGTTTCCGATGAGCAGTTCTTC; J gene: TRBJ2-1; V gene: TRBV29-1; clone size: few; D gene: NA
CDR3 protein: CASSFGEGRGYTF; CDR3 DNA: TGTGCCAGCAGCTTCGGGGAAGGGAGGGGCTACACCTTC; J gene: TRBJ1-2; V gene: TRBV7-9; clone size: NA; D gene: NA
CDR3 protein: CASSLARLGRGGETQYF; CDR3 DNA: TGTGCCAGCAGCTTAGCCCGACTAGGACGGGGAGGAGAGACCCAGTACTTC; J gene: TRBJ2-5; V gene: TRBV11-2; clone size: once; D gene: NA
CDR3 protein: CASKQGEGSPLHF; CDR3 DNA: TGTGCCAGTAAACAGGGAGAGGGTTCACCCCTCCACTTT; J gene: TRBJ1-6; V gene: TRBV2; clone size: NA; D gene: NA
CDR3 protein: CASGQWTGAAEAFF; CDR3 DNA: TGTGCTAGTGGTCAGTGGACAGGGGCGGCTGAAGCTTTCTTT; J gene: TRBJ1-1; V gene: TRBV12-5; clone size: NA; D gene: TRBD1
CDR3 protein: CASSVALESNEQFF; CDR3 DNA: TGTGCCAGCAGCGTAGCCCTAGAAAGTAATGAGCAGTTCTTC; J gene: TRBJ2-1; V gene: TRBV9; clone size: NA; D gene: NA
CDR3 protein: CASASTGETSPLHF; CDR3 DNA: TGTGCCAGCGCCTCGACCGGGGAGACTTCACCCCTCCACTTT; J gene: TRBJ1-6; V gene: TRBV28; clone size: NA; D gene: NA
CDR3 protein: CASSFSSGGYEQYF; CDR3 DNA: TGTGCCAGCAGCTTTTCTAGCGGGGGGTACGAGCAGTACTTC; J gene: TRBJ2-7; V gene: TRBV7-2; clone size: NA; D gene: TRBD2
CDR3 protein: CASSLAGAGATDTQYF; CDR3 DNA: TGCGCCAGCAGCTTGGCCGGGGCGGGAGCCACAGATACGCAGTATTTT; J gene: TRBJ2-3; V gene: TRBV5-1; clone size: NA; D gene: TRBD2
CDR3 protein: CASSEARRANTEAFF; CDR3 DNA: TGTGCCAGCAGTGAAGCTCGGAGAGCGAACACTGAAGCTTTCTTT; J gene: TRBJ1-1; V gene: TRBV2; clone size: NA; D gene: NA
CDR3 protein: CASSLAGTGIREQYF; CDR3 DNA: TGCGCCAGCAGCTTGGCAGGGACAGGGATCCGCGAGCAGTACTTC; J gene: TRBJ2-7; V gene: TRBV5-1; clone size: NA; D gene: TRBD1